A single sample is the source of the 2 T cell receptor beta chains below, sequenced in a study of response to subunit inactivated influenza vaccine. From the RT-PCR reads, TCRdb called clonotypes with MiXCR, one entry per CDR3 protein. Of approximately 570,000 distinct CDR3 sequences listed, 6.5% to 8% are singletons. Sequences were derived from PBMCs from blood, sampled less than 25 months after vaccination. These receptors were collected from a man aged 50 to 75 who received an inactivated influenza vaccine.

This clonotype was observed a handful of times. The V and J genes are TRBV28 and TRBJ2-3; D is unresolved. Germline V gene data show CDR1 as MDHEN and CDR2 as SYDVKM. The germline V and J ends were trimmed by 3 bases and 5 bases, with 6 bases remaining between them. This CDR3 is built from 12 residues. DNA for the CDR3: TGTGCCAGCAGTTTCTGGGGAGATACGCAGTATTTT. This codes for CASSFWGDTQYF.

The CDR3 DNA reads TGTGCCAGCAGCTTGGCGGATAGCAATCAGCCCCAGCATTTT. Translation: CASSLADSNQPQHF. The chain joins TRBV5-5 to TRBJ1-5; no firm D call. This CDR3 region has 14 residues. Germline V CDR1 and CDR2: SGHKS, YYEKEE (reference sequence). V lost 0 bases and J lost 0, with 4 bases in between.